This T cell receptor (beta chain) was sequenced in a study of OX40 agonist ivuxolimab in advanced cancers. Study-level results: CD4+ and CD8+ blood T cells expanded clonally by week 6 at 0.1 to 3.0 mg/kg. No determination was made of the antigen specificity of the expanded peripheral T cells.

As concerns this clone: The antigen is not known.

Data came from immunoSEQ multiplex PCR; TCRdb stores just in-frame clones and leaves some out. Among some 60,000 clones listed, 85% were seen once. Germline CDR1 reads MDHEN; CDR2 reads SYDVKM. Losses at the gene ends were 6 bases for V and 4 bases for J; bases not matched to a gene: 1. The CDR3 is 14 amino acids. The chain carries TRBV28 and TRBJ1-6, with 9 bases that match TRBD1. The source of this sequence is an adult with an advanced solid tumor such as melanoma, head and neck, liver or kidney cancer. Source: CD4+ or CD8+ T cells sorted from blood, taken in a trial of the OX40 agonist ivuxolimab. The CDR3 bases are TGTGCCAGCAGAGGGACAGGGTATAATTCACCCCTCCACTTT. Amino acids: CASRGTGYNSPLHF.